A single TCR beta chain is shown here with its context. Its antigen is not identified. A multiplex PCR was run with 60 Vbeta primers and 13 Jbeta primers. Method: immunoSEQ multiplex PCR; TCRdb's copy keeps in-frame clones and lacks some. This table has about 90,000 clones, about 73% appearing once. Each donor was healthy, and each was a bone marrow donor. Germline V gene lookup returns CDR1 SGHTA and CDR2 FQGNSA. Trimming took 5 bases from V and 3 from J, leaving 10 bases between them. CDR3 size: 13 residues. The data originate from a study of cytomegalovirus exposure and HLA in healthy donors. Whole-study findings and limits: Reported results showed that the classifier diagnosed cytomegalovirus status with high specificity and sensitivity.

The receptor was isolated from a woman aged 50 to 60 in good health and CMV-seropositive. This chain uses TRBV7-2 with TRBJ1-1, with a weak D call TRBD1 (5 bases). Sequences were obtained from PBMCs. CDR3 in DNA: TGTGCCAGCAGCCCGGGGGTGGACACTGAAGCTTTCTTT. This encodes CASSPGVDTEAFF.